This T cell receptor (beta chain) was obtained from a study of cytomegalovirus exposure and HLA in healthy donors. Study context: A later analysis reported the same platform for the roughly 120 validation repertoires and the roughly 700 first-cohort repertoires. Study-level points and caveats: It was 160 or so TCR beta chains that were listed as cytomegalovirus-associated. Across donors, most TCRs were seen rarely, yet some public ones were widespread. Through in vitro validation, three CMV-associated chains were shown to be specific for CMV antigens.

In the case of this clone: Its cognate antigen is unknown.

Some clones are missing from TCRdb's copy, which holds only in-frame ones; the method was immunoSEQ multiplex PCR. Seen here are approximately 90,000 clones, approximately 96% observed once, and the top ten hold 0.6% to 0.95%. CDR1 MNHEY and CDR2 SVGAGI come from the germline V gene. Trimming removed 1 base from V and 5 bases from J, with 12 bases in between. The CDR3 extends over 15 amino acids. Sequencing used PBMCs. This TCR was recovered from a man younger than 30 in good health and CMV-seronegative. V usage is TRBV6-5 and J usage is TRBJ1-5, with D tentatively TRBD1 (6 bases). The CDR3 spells CASSYLAGEDQPQHF. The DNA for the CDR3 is TGTGCCAGCAGTTACTTGGCAGGGGAAGATCAGCCCCAGCATTTT.